These 29 T cell receptor beta chains share one sample of origin, sequenced in a study of shared clonotypes between healthy human individuals (dated by TCRdb to the early 2020s). Receptor amplification or capture employed the immunoSEQ multiplex PCR assay. As stored in TCRdb, this immuneACCESS dataset retains in-frame rearrangements with V and J assigned. A fraction of the clones does not appear; measured against another copy, unresolved V genes explain less than half of the discrepancy, and the remainder lacks a known reason. The sample table shows about 480,000 clones, and over 75% are seen once. The biggest ten clones account for around 13% of the sample. The material sequenced was PBMCs. All receptors derive from a woman aged 35 to 49 in good health. Some clones in this sample may be carry-over from other donors' samples.

V usage is TRBV6-1 and J usage is TRBJ2-4, with D uncertain. Germline V gene data show CDR1 as MNHNS and CDR2 as SASEGT. The CDR3 has 16 residues. V was pared by 0 bases and J by 0 bases, with 9 bases between. The CDR3 DNA follows: TGTGCCAGCAGTGAAGCGTTGGGCCTAGCCAAAAACATTCAGTACTTC. Amino acid sequence: CASSEALGLAKNIQYF.

The V call is TRBV7-2, the J call TRBJ1-5; 8 bases match TRBD1. J gave up 2 bases and V 5 bases, and 2 bases lay outside the gene matches. Germline assignment: CDR1 SGHTA and CDR2 FQGNSA. The CDR3 is 14 residues long. CDR3 sequence: CASSDRGGNQPQHF. The CDR3 DNA follows: TGTGCCAGCAGCGACAGGGGCGGCAATCAGCCCCAGCATTTT.

The rearrangement links TRBV19 to TRBJ2-7; the D gene is possibly TRBD1 (6 bases). The CDR3 runs to 13 residues. The germline CDR1 and CDR2 sequences are LNHDA and SQIVND (reference sequence). Trimming cost V 4 bases and J 6 bases, with 13 bases left between them. The CDR3 spells CASSRQVLREQYF. CDR3 DNA sequence: TGTGCCAGTAGTAGACAGGTTCTGCGCGAGCAGTACTTC. Complete variable domain (other parts from reference TRBV19 and TRBJ2-7): DGGITQSPKYLFRKEGQNVTLSCEQNLNHDAMYWYRQDPGQGLRLIYYSQIVNDFQKGDIAEGYSVSREKKESFPLTVTSAQKNPTAFYLCASSRQVLREQYFGPGTRLTVT.

The rearrangement joins TRBV6-5 to TRBJ2-1, with D unresolved. This CDR3 has 11 amino acids. Germline CDR1 and CDR2: MNHEY and SVGAGI. Trimming shortened V by 7 bases and J by 9 bases, and 10 bases separated the two germline ends. This CDR3 reads CASTYAFEQFF. The CDR3 DNA reads TGTGCCAGCACCTACGCGTTTGAGCAGTTCTTC.

This sequence joins TRBV6-1 and TRBJ2-5; no firm D call. The germline gives CDR1 MNHNS, CDR2 SASEGT. The CDR3 loop spans 10 amino acids. V dropped 5 bases and J dropped 4 bases, with 2 bases sitting between them. DNA of the CDR3: TGTGCCAGCAGTCTAGAGACCCAGTACTTC. This translates into CASSLETQYF.

The chain has TRBV9 and TRBJ2-4, with D unclear. The CDR3 extends over 17 amino acids. Germline values: CDR1 SGDLS, CDR2 YYNGEE. V lost 0 bases and J lost 7, with 20 bases in between. DNA of the CDR3: TGTGCCAGCAGCGTAGGCCCTGGACGTCTGGGCTCTAACATTCAGTACTTC. This encodes CASSVGPGRLGSNIQYF.

The chain uses TRBV6-6 and TRBJ1-5, with D maybe TRBD1 (5 bases). The length of the CDR3 is 14 residues. Germline assignment: CDR1 MNHNY and CDR2 SVGAGI (reference sequence). Deletions cut 2 bases from V and 5 bases from J, with 10 bases between. The CDR3 DNA reads TGTGCCAGCAGTTACCGGGGCAGAGATCAGCCCCAGCATTTT. Its protein product is CASSYRGRDQPQHF.

This sequence joins TRBV29-1 and TRBJ2-3, with 11 bases matching TRBD2. The CDR3 is 14 residues long. Germline V gene data show CDR1 as SQVTM and CDR2 as ANQGSEA. Losses at the gene ends were 5 bases for V and 4 bases for J; bases not matched to a gene: 5. CDR3 DNA sequence: TGCAGCGTTCAAACTAGCGGGAGCTCAGATACGCAGTATTTT. This gives the protein CSVQTSGSSDTQYF.

In this sample, this clone turned up many times. The V and J genes are TRBV6-6 and TRBJ1-1; 8 bases agree with TRBD1. CDR1 MNHNY and CDR2 SVGAGI come from the germline V gene (reference sequence). This CDR3 spans 12 amino acids. V was pared by 8 bases and J by 6 bases, with 5 bases of the junction left unmatched. CDR3 residues: CASRQGSAEAFF. In DNA, the CDR3 is TGTGCCAGCCGACAGGGGAGCGCTGAAGCTTTCTTT.

The V gene is TRBV11-2, the J gene TRBJ1-2, with no clear D. The CDR3 length is 15 residues. Trimming removed 0 bases from V and 5 bases from J, with 13 bases in between. In germline, CDR1 is SGHAT, CDR2 FQNNGV. The CDR3 is CASSLDPAELYGYTF. CDR3 nucleotides: TGTGCCAGCAGCTTAGATCCGGCGGAGCTTTATGGCTACACCTTC. Full variable domain (remainder filled in from reference TRBV11-2 and TRBJ1-2): EAGVAQSPRYKIIEKRQSVAFWCNPISGHATLYWYQQILGQGPKLLIQFQNNGVVDDSQLPKDRFSAERLKGVDSTLKIQPAKLEDSAVYLCASSLDPAELYGYTFGSGTRLTVV.

This clone was observed a handful of times. V usage is TRBV11-2 and J usage is TRBJ2-2; the match to TRBD1 covers 7 bases. Trimming took 4 bases from V and 9 from J; bases not matched to a gene: 14. The CDR3 is 16 amino acids. CDR1 is SGHAT and CDR2 is FQNNGV in the germline V gene. The CDR3 DNA follows: TGTGCCAGCAGCTCAACCCAGGGGGATAGTTACCGGGAGCTGTTTTTT. Protein: CASSSTQGDSYRELFF.

This chain links TRBV30 with TRBJ2-3; 11 bases fit TRBD2. The length of the CDR3 is 14 residues. Trimming at V came to 6 bases and at J to 4 bases, leaving 6 bases not matched to a gene. In germline, CDR1 is GTSNPN, CDR2 SVGIG (reference sequence). The CDR3 protein is CACFSGRAADTQYF. The DNA of the CDR3 is TGTGCCTGTTTTAGCGGGAGGGCCGCAGATACGCAGTATTTT.

As for this clone: Other DNA variants within this sample encode the same CDR3. The chain links TRBV30 to TRBJ2-3; TRBD1 matches at 7 bases. Germline CDR1 is GTSNPN and CDR2 is SVGIG (reference sequence). The CDR3 contains 14 residues. J was trimmed by 4 bases and V by 0 bases; bases with no gene match: 4. The CDR3 region is CAWSVGTEADTQYF. The CDR3 DNA follows: TGTGCCTGGAGTGTGGGGACAGAGGCAGATACGCAGTATTTT.

This clone was recorded a few times. Other DNA sequences within the sample encode an identical CDR3. This sequence joins TRBV18 and TRBJ2-5; D remains unclear. Germline lookup yields CDR1 KGHSH and CDR2 LQKENI. The CDR3 is 12 residues long. V dropped 2 bases and J dropped 1 base, with 2 bases sitting between them. The CDR3 nucleotides are TGTGCCAGCTCACCAGCCCAAGAGACCCAGTACTTC. This encodes CASSPAQETQYF.

The chain combines TRBV7-2 with TRBJ2-3, with D perhaps matching TRBD2 (5 bases). The V end was cut by 5 bases, the J end by 5 bases, with 14 bases between. The CDR3 loop spans 14 amino acids. CDR1 and CDR2 (germline): SGHTA, FQGNSA. The CDR3 sequence is CASSASAGLDTQYF. The CDR3 bases are TGTGCCAGCAGCGCCTCTGCGGGCCTAGATACGCAGTATTTT.

This clone is a singleton in its sample. The CDR3 spells CATKGTGTRGADTQYF. CDR3 bases: TGTGCCACCAAAGGGACCGGGACCCGTGGGGCAGATACGCAGTATTTT. The V call is TRBV19, the J call TRBJ2-3; D possibly uses TRBD1 or TRBD2 (5 bases each). Per germline, CDR1 LNHDA and CDR2 SQIVND (reference sequence). The CDR3 extends over 16 amino acids. V lost 10 bases and J 4 bases, leaving 24 bases between the germline ends.

This chain connects TRBV7-9 to TRBJ2-2; 8 bases are a match to TRBD2. The germline gives CDR1 SEHNR, CDR2 FQNEAQ (reference sequence). Unmatched junction bases numbered 11, after V lost 5 bases and J lost 15 bases. The CDR3 is made up of 13 amino acids. The CDR3 DNA is TGTGCCAGCAGCGCGGGGGGCGCGCCCGGGGTGTTTTTT. Residues: CASSAGGAPGVFF.

J is TRBJ2-2 and V is TRBV4-1, with 12 bases lining up with TRBD2. CDR3 size: 19 residues. The ends lost 4 bases at V and 0 bases at J; junction bases unmatched: 9. The germline V gene has CDR1 MGHRA and CDR2 YSYEKL. This CDR3 reads CASSPGGLAGHANTGELFF. Written as DNA, the CDR3 is TGCGCCAGCAGCCCAGGGGGACTAGCGGGTCACGCGAACACCGGGGAGCTGTTTTTT.

The CDR3 DNA is TGTGCCAGCCCCGGGATAACATGGCAAGAGACCCAGTACTTC. Translated: CASPGITWQETQYF. V and J are TRBV25-1 and TRBJ2-5; tentatively, D is TRBD2 (5 bases). Between the trimmed V and J ends, which lost 8 bases and 2 bases, there was a span of 15 bases. Germline values: CDR1 MGHDK, CDR2 SYGVNS. There are 14 residues in the CDR3.

The chain uses TRBV2 and TRBJ1-5; weak D call: TRBD1 (5 bases). Germline V gene lookup returns CDR1 SNHLY and CDR2 FYNNEI. V lost 1 base, J lost 3 bases, and 13 bases lay in between. CDR3 length: 16 amino acids. The CDR3 sequence is CASSEDQGTFNQPQHF. CDR3 coding DNA: TGTGCCAGCAGTGAAGATCAGGGCACCTTCAATCAGCCCCAGCATTTT. The variable domain in full, with the rest retrieved from reference TRBV2 and TRBJ1-5, is EPEVTQTPSHQVTQMGQEVILRCVPISNHLYFYWYRQILGQKVEFLVSFYNNEISEKSEIFDDQFSVERPDGSNFTLKIRSTKLEDSAMYFCASSEDQGTFNQPQHFGDGTRLSIL.

J is TRBJ1-3 and V is TRBV7-3; possibly TRBD1 for D (8 bases). The J call is in doubt because the DNA end fits TRBJ2-2 better. Germline CDR1 and CDR2: SGHTA and FQGTGA. CDR3 length: 16 amino acids. The CDR3 here is CASSQGASGLTGELFF. The DNA of the CDR3 is TGTGCCAGCAGCCAGGGGGCTAGCGGACTCACCGGGGAGCTGTTTTTT.

The chain couples TRBV2 to TRBJ2-7; D perhaps matches TRBD2 (5 bases). The V end lost 4 bases, the J end lost 6 bases, and 13 bases lay between the germline ends. The V gene's germline CDR1 is SNHLY and CDR2 FYNNEI. This CDR3 is 13 amino acids long. The CDR3 region has the DNA TGTGCCAGCAGTGGCGGCGGGCTTCGCGAGCAGTACTTC. It yields the protein CASSGGGLREQYF.

The gene calls are TRBV28 and TRBJ2-6; D is ambiguous. The CDR3 length is 13 residues. CDR1 is MDHEN and CDR2 is SYDVKM in the germline V gene. Trimming took 5 bases from V and 0 from J, leaving 2 bases between them. CDR3 sequence reads: CASSDSGANVLTF. CDR3 DNA sequence: TGTGCCAGCAGTGACTCTGGGGCCAACGTCCTGACTTTC.

With respect to this clone: The sample holds other DNA sequences that translate to the same CDR3. This chain connects TRBV28 to TRBJ2-7; D unresolved. The CDR3 is made up of 11 amino acids. Germline CDR1 reads MDHEN; CDR2 reads SYDVKM. The V gene lost 6 bases and the J gene lost 7 bases, with 10 bases spanning the gap. CDR3 residues: CASSQLREQYF. The CDR3 DNA follows: TGTGCCAGCAGCCAGCTACGGGAGCAGTACTTC.

In this sample, this clone turned up many times. The genes are TRBV11-2 and TRBJ2-7, with 8 bases matching TRBD1. Germline V gene sequence: CDR1 SGHAT, CDR2 FQNNGV. This CDR3 is built from 14 residues. V trimming: 5 bases; J trimming: 3 bases; junction bases outside the gene matches: 6. CDR3 sequence reads: CASSKDRAIYEQYF. For the CDR3, the DNA is TGTGCCAGCAGCAAGGACAGGGCGATCTACGAGCAGTACTTC.

The chain is built from TRBV11-2 and TRBJ1-5; D may be TRBD1 (5 bases). The CDR3 has 14 residues. Germline V gene sequence: CDR1 SGHAT, CDR2 FQNNGV. Trimming pared 0 bases from V and 7 bases from J, leaving 10 bases between. The DNA for the CDR3 is TGTGCCAGCAGCTTAGACAGGGATTCCCAGCCCCAGCATTTT. It yields the protein CASSLDRDSQPQHF.

The chain uses TRBV7-9 and TRBJ1-6; unclear D gene. Germline values: CDR1 SEHNR, CDR2 FQNEAQ (reference sequence). CDR3 length equals 13 residues. With 8 bases removed from V and 6 bases from J, the gap between germline ends came to 11 bases. The CDR3 DNA reads as TGTGCCAGCGGAGAAACCTCTAATTCACCCCTCCACTTT. It encodes CASGETSNSPLHF.

The chain recombines TRBV30 with TRBJ2-2; D remains ambiguous. CDR3 length equals 13 residues. Deletions cut 2 bases from V and 6 bases from J, with 10 bases between. Germline CDR1 is GTSNPN and CDR2 is SVGIG (reference sequence). CDR3 amino acids: CAWSSRWAGELFF. The CDR3 DNA sequence: TGTGCCTGGAGTTCCCGGTGGGCCGGGGAGCTGTTTTTT.

The chain employs TRBV2 and TRBJ2-7; D not certain. This CDR3 is built from 12 residues. Germline assignment: CDR1 SNHLY and CDR2 FYNNEI. V dropped 6 bases and J dropped 7 bases, with 13 bases sitting between them. This CDR3 reads CASRGKMWEQYF. For the CDR3, the DNA is TGTGCCAGCAGGGGAAAGATGTGGGAGCAGTACTTC.